These T cell receptor beta chains were read from a single sample in a study of CD8 T cells in Susac syndrome. TCRdb re-derived calls from the immunoSEQ multiplex PCR reads in MiXCR, one entry per CDR3 protein. Of fewer than 200,000 distinct CDR3 sequences listed, about 95% are singletons. Sequenced input: CD8+ T cells from PBMCs. The receptors originated from a human donor with multiple sclerosis. CDR3s include the opening cysteine and the closing phenylalanine or tryptophan. A D gene is named only where the DNA matches it firmly. Clone size is stated in some rows and not others, as once, few, many or a class when expanded.

D gene,V gene,J gene,clone size,CDR3 DNA,CDR3 protein
-,TRBV6-1,TRBJ2-2,-,TGTGCCAGCAGTGTGGGTCTGGATAACACCGGGGAGCTGTTTTTT,CASSVGLDNTGELFF
-,TRBV2,TRBJ2-1,-,TGTGCCAGCAGTCCCGGGACTGAGTCCAATGAGCAGTTCTTC,CASSPGTESNEQFF
TRBD1,TRBV29-1,TRBJ2-7,-,TGCAGCGTCGTCCTGCCGGGACAGCCTAGCTCCTACGAGCAGTACTTC,CSVVLPGQPSSYEQYF
-,TRBV2,TRBJ1-6,-,TGTGCCAGCCATTTAGGGCCCCTCCACTTT,CASHLGPLHF
TRBD1,TRBV29-1,TRBJ2-3,once,TGCAGCGTTGACCGGGACAGGGGACCCGCACGCACAGATACGCAGTATTTT,CSVDRDRGPARTDTQYF
-,TRBV7-2,TRBJ1-1,-,TGTGCCAGCAGCTTAGTATCGGGCAACACTGAAGCTTTCTTT,CASSLVSGNTEAFF
TRBD2,TRBV7-3,TRBJ2-1,once,TGTGCCAGCAGCTTAGATCAGCGGGGCTCCTACAATGAGCAGTTCTTC,CASSLDQRGSYNEQFF
TRBD1,TRBV18,TRBJ2-1,once,TGTGCCAGCTCACGGCGTTGGACAGGCTACAATGAGCAGTTCTTC,CASSRRWTGYNEQFF
-,TRBV28,TRBJ2-7,-,TGTGCCAGCAGTCATGGGACCAGGGAAGTGTCCGAGCAGTACTTC,CASSHGTREVSEQYF
-,TRBV3-1,TRBJ2-2,-,TGTGCCAGCAGCCAAGTAGCCCAGGAGCTGTTTTTT,CASSQVAQELFF
-,TRBV20-1,TRBJ2-7,-,TGCAGTGCTAGGGTTTCTAGACTCCTGCACGAGCAGTACTTC,CSARVSRLLHEQYF
TRBD2,TRBV18,TRBJ2-7,-,TGTGCCAGCTCACCTCGGGACTACAGCTCCTACGAGCAGTACTTC,CASSPRDYSSYEQYF
TRBD1,TRBV5-6,TRBJ2-2,once,TGTGCCAGCAGCCCGACAGGGATCCCCGGGGAGCTGTTTTTT,CASSPTGIPGELFF
-,TRBV7-9,TRBJ2-3,-,TGTGCCAGCAGCAACGACAGAGATACGCAGTATTTT,CASSNDRDTQYF
-,TRBV7-9,TRBJ2-7,-,TGTGCCAGCAGCTCAGACGGTAGCTCCTACGAGCAGTACTTC,CASSSDGSSYEQYF
-,TRBV29-1,TRBJ2-3,-,TGCAGCGTTGTATGGGCGGAGACAGATACGCAGTATTTT,CSVVWAETDTQYF
-,TRBV25-1,TRBJ2-5,-,TGTGCCACTTCAGAGGTGGGCGGGTACCAAGAGACCCAGTACTTC,CATSEVGGYQETQYF
TRBD1,TRBV15,TRBJ2-7,-,TGTGCCACCAGCAGGGGGGACAGGTCCTCCTACGAGCAGTACTTC,CATSRGDRSSYEQYF
TRBD2,TRBV9,TRBJ2-1,-,TGTGCCAGCAGCGGAGACGGGACTAGCGGGAATGAGCAGTTCTTC,CASSGDGTSGNEQFF
TRBD1,TRBV3-1,TRBJ1-1,-,TGTGCCAGCAGCCACGGACAGGGCATAGGTTCTGAAGCTTTCTTT,CASSHGQGIGSEAFF
-,TRBV15,TRBJ1-2,-,TGTGCCACCAGCAGAGATTGGTCCGGCTTGGGTGGCTACACCTTC,CATSRDWSGLGGYTF
-,TRBV4-1,TRBJ1-6,-,TGCGCCAGCAGCCAAGAGTGGGACGTGCTAAATTCACCCCTCCACTTT,CASSQEWDVLNSPLHF
-,TRBV9,TRBJ1-2,-,TGTGCCAGCTCTCCGGACCATCGAGGAGGCTACACCTTC,CASSPDHRGGYTF
TRBD1,TRBV12-3/TRBV12-4,TRBJ1-2,-,TGTGCCAGCAGTCCCCGGGACAGGGAGCCGGGCTACACCTTC,CASSPRDREPGYTF
TRBD1,TRBV27,TRBJ1-5,once,TGTGCCAGCAGACCAGGGACAGCGGGGAATCAGCCCCAGCATTTT,CASRPGTAGNQPQHF
TRBD1,TRBV7-9,TRBJ2-7,-,TGTGCCAGCAGCCCAAGGCAGGGGGCCCACGAGCAGTACTTC,CASSPRQGAHEQYF
-,TRBV18,TRBJ1-1,-,TGTGCCAGCTCACCCGCAGTGAACACTGAAGCTTTCTTT,CASSPAVNTEAFF
-,TRBV2,TRBJ2-7,-,TGTGCCAGCAGTGGTTTCTCAGGACTCTCCTACGAGCAGTACTTC,CASSGFSGLSYEQYF
-,TRBV4-1,TRBJ1-1,-,TGCGCCAGCAGCCAAGCCCCCGGGCCGAACACTGAAGCTTTCTTT,CASSQAPGPNTEAFF
-,TRBV30,TRBJ2-1,-,TGTGCCTGGAGCCCCGGGCGGGGTTGGTTCTTC,CAWSPGRGWFF
TRBD2,TRBV25-1,TRBJ2-5,-,TGTGCCAGCAGTGATTGGGCGGGGGGGGAAGAGACCCAGTACTTC,CASSDWAGGEETQYF
-,TRBV20-1,TRBJ1-2,-,TGCAGTGCTAGAGATGCCCCACCGGACCCGGGGGGCTACACCTTC,CSARDAPPDPGGYTF
TRBD2,TRBV9,TRBJ2-7,-,TGTGCCAGCAGCGTAGGTAGCGGGGTCTCCTACGAGCAGTACTTC,CASSVGSGVSYEQYF
TRBD2,TRBV29-1,TRBJ2-1,-,TGCAGCGAGCGACCGACTAGCGGAACTTACAATGAGCAGTTCTTC,CSERPTSGTYNEQFF
-,TRBV28,TRBJ2-2,-,TGTGCCAGCAGTTTTCCAGATAACACCGGGGAGCTGTTTTTT,CASSFPDNTGELFF
-,TRBV28,TRBJ2-5,few,TGTGCCAGCAGTTTATCGCTAGAGACCCAGTACTTC,CASSLSLETQYF
TRBD1,TRBV27,TRBJ1-1,-,TGTGCCAGCAGGTGGGACAGAGAAGCTTTCTTT,CASRWDREAFF
TRBD2,TRBV19,TRBJ2-7,-,TGTGCCAGTTGGGGGACTAGCGGGAGATCGGGGATAAACGAGCAGTACTTC,CASWGTSGRSGINEQYF
-,TRBV3-1,TRBJ1-2,-,TGTGCCAGCAGCCAACGCGCCAGTCGCTTAGGTTCTAACTATGGCTACACCTTC,CASSQRASRLGSNYGYTF
TRBD1,TRBV25-1,TRBJ1-6,once,TGTGCCAGCAGTGAGACAGGGGTTAATTCACCCCTCCACTTT,CASSETGVNSPLHF
-,TRBV2,TRBJ2-7,-,TGTGCCAGCATCGGCAGGGCCTACGAGCAGTACTTC,CASIGRAYEQYF
-,TRBV27,TRBJ1-5,few,TGTGCCAGCAGTTTCGGGCAGGGGAGCAATCAGCCCCAGCATTTT,CASSFGQGSNQPQHF
TRBD2,TRBV5-1,TRBJ2-2,-,TGCGCCAGCTTGCCTAGCGGAACCGGGGAGCTGTTTTTT,CASLPSGTGELFF
-,TRBV13,TRBJ2-7,-,TGTGCCAGCAGCCCTGGGGGGAACTACGAGCAGTACTTC,CASSPGGNYEQYF
-,TRBV7-8,TRBJ1-1,-,TGTGCCAGCAGCCCGCAGAGCACTGAAGCTTTCTTT,CASSPQSTEAFF
-,TRBV12-3/TRBV12-4,TRBJ2-1,-,TGTGCCAGCAGCCCTGGACTTAACAATGAGCAGTTCTTC,CASSPGLNNEQFF
TRBD2,TRBV7-9,TRBJ2-1,-,TGTGCCAGCAGCAGAGTAGACGGCGGGAGTGTCTTCATTGAGCAGTTCTTC,CASSRVDGGSVFIEQFF
-,TRBV29-1,TRBJ2-7,-,TGCAGCGTTGAATTAGGGTCCTACGAGCAGTACTTC,CSVELGSYEQYF
-,TRBV7-3,TRBJ1-1,-,TGTGCCAGCAGCTTAGAGATAGGGGCTGAAGCTTTCTTT,CASSLEIGAEAFF
-,TRBV30,TRBJ2-1,-,TGTGCCTGGAGTGGAGAGGGGGGGAGGGCCTTCTCCTACAATGAGCAGTTCTTC,CAWSGEGGRAFSYNEQFF
-,TRBV7-6,TRBJ1-1,-,TGTGCCAGCAGCTTTACTCGGAACACTGAAGCTTTCTTT,CASSFTRNTEAFF
-,TRBV20-1,TRBJ1-2,once,TGCAGTGCCACTGGAGCAGGACCGAACTATGGCTACACCTTC,CSATGAGPNYGYTF
-,TRBV2,TRBJ2-2,-,TGTGCCAGCAGTGAAAGCCTAGGAGGAGCCGGGGAGCTGTTTTTT,CASSESLGGAGELFF